The TCR beta chain described here comes from a study of blood T cells in healthy people across ages. Primed by a sample-barcoded 5' primer and a J-beta primer mix, a second PCR proceeded for 7 to 11 cycles. TCRdb independently ran MiXCR on the 5' RACE reads; one entry per CDR3 protein. The sample lists about 1.6 million distinct CDR3 sequences; around 36% were seen once. The sequenced material came from blood. The source of this sequence is a woman aged 25 to 39 in good health.

This CDR3 reads CASSATQTGGYEQYF. The CDR3 DNA reads TGTGCCAGCAGCGCCACACAAACAGGAGGCTACGAGCAGTACTTC. This chain uses TRBV9 with TRBJ2-7, with D possibly being TRBD1 or TRBD2 (5 bases each). Germline V CDR1 and CDR2: SGDLS, YYNGEE. This CDR3 spans 15 amino acids. V was shortened by 3 bases and J by 3 bases, with 16 bases between the two germline ends. The entire variable domain, with the rest obtained from reference TRBV9 and TRBJ2-7, is as follows: DSGVTQTPKHLITATGQRVTLRCSPRSGDLSVYWYQQSLDQGLQFLIQYYNGEERAKGNILERFSAQQFPDLHSELNLSSLELGDSALYFCASSATQTGGYEQYFGPGTRLTVT.